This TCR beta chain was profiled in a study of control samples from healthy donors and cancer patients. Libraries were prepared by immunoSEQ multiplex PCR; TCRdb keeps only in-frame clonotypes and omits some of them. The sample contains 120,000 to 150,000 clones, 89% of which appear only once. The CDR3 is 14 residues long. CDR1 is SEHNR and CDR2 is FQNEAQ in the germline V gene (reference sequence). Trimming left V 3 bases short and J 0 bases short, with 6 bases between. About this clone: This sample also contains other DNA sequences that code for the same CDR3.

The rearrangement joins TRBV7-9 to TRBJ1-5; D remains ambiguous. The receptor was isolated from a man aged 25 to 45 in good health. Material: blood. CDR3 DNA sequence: TGTGCCAGCAGCTTTTCAAATAGCAATCAGCCCCAGCATTTT. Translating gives CASSFSNSNQPQHF. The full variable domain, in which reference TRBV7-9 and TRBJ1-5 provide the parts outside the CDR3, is DTGVSQNPRHKITKRGQNVTFRCDPISEHNRLYWYRQTLGQGPEFLTYFQNEAQLEKSRLLSDRFSAERPKGSFSTLEIQRTEQGDSAMYLCASSFSNSNQPQHFGDGTRLSIL.